The next 15 T cell receptor beta chains were all read from a single sample in a study of tumor-infiltrating lymphocytes in localized non-small cell lung cancer. Sequencing was performed with immunoSEQ multiplex PCR; in TCRdb, only in-frame clones are kept and a portion is missing. The sample includes about 12,000 clones, 67% of them seen just once. Sequencing was done on a sample of uninvolved lung tissue not adjacent to the tumor. These receptors came from a human donor with non-small cell lung cancer.

This clone was recorded only once. The same CDR3 can be traced to other DNA sequences in this sample. The chain couples TRBV7-2 to TRBJ2-7, with 10 bases fitting TRBD1. The ends lost 3 bases at V and 3 bases at J; junction bases unmatched: 2. The CDR3 is made up of 14 amino acids. CDR1 and CDR2 from the germline V gene are SGHTA and FQGNSA. The CDR3 nucleotides read TGTGCCAGCAGCTTGGACAGGGGGTTCTACGAGCAGTACTTC. Translating it yields CASSLDRGFYEQYF.

The V and J genes are TRBV18 and TRBJ1-2; 10 bases fit TRBD1. The CDR3 sequence is 14 residues long. Germline loops: CDR1 KGHSH, CDR2 LQKENI. V shed 5 bases, J shed 6 bases, and the junction held 6 bases outside the gene matches. The CDR3 protein is CASSDRGRGDGYTF. The CDR3 coding sequence is TGTGCCAGCTCAGACAGGGGGCGAGGAGATGGCTACACCTTC.

The chain has TRBV6-6 and TRBJ1-1; D perhaps matches TRBD1 (5 bases). Per germline, CDR1 MNHNY and CDR2 SVGAGI (reference sequence). The CDR3 contains 13 residues. V lost 2 bases to trimming and J lost 7 bases, with 11 bases between them. In DNA form, the CDR3 reads TGTGCCAGCAGTTACGGGCAGGGTTATGAAGCTTTCTTT. Its protein is CASSYGQGYEAFF.

The chain recombines TRBV5-1 with TRBJ2-3; TRBD1 matches 8 bases. V lost 4 bases, J lost 8 bases, and 9 bases stayed unmatched. The CDR3 runs 14 residues. The germline V gene has CDR1 SGHRS and CDR2 YFSETQ. DNA of the CDR3: TGCGCCAGCAGCCCGGACAGGGAACTGGGTACGCAGTATTTT. This encodes CASSPDRELGTQYF.

The chain couples TRBV6-5 to TRBJ2-7; TRBD1 or TRBD2 may be the D gene (6 bases each). The CDR3 contains 12 residues. V dropped 7 bases and J dropped 5 bases, with 12 bases sitting between them. Germline CDR1 reads MNHEY; CDR2 reads SVGAGI. The CDR3 region has the DNA TGTGCCAGCACCGGGGGCCTGAACGAGCAGTACTTC. Its protein product is CASTGGLNEQYF.

This chain links TRBV4-3 with TRBJ2-2; no clear D. The CDR3 is 15 residues long. CDR1 and CDR2 (germline): LGHNA, YSLEER. Trimming took 1 base from V and 1 from J, leaving 7 bases between them. In nucleotides, the CDR3 is TGCGCCAGCAGCCAAGGCAGACTGAACACCGGGGAGCTGTTTTTT. Amino acids: CASSQGRLNTGELFF.

The chain carries TRBV15 and TRBJ1-2; 8 positions match TRBD1. This CDR3 is built from 12 residues. Per germline, CDR1 LNHNV and CDR2 YYDKDF (reference sequence). Unmatched junction bases numbered 8, after V lost 10 bases and J lost 7 bases. The CDR3 region is CARTGSLVGYTF. The CDR3 bases are TGTGCCAGGACAGGGAGTTTGGTTGGCTACACCTTC.

This clone was observed a single time. The gene calls are TRBV28 and TRBJ1-3; the D gene is possibly TRBD1 (6 bases). Per germline, CDR1 MDHEN and CDR2 SYDVKM. V gave up 7 bases and J gave up 4 bases, with 20 bases separating them. The CDR3 spans 16 residues. The CDR3 DNA sequence: TGTGCCAGCAAAAACCTCGACAGGATGGGAGGAAACACCATATATTTT. This codes for CASKNLDRMGGNTIYF.

The table lists this clone with a few counts. The rearrangement uses TRBV7-2 and TRBJ2-7; D remains ambiguous. The CDR3 sequence is 12 residues long. Looked up from germline, CDR1 is SGHTA and CDR2 is FQGNSA. V lost 1 base to trimming and J lost 5 bases, with 6 bases between them. This chain's CDR3 is CASSLVLNEQYF. The CDR3 region has the DNA TGTGCCAGCAGCTTAGTACTTAACGAGCAGTACTTC.

The chain recombines TRBV9 with TRBJ2-5; D ambiguous. The CDR3 is made up of 14 amino acids. Germline V gene sequence: CDR1 SGDLS, CDR2 YYNGEE. Trimming left V 0 bases short and J 1 base short, with 7 bases between. CDR3 coding DNA: TGTGCCAGCAGCGTAGGGGCAGCCCAAGAGACCCAGTACTTC. This gives the protein CASSVGAAQETQYF.

This chain connects TRBV25-1 to TRBJ1-1; 7 nucleotides agree with TRBD1. The V segment lost 0 bases and the J segment 3 bases; nucleotides outside the gene matches: 7. This CDR3 is built from 16 residues. Per the germline V gene, CDR1 is MGHDK and CDR2 is SYGVNS. CDR3 residues: CASSEYIAGGDTEAFF. The CDR3 nucleotides are TGTGCCAGCAGTGAATATATAGCAGGGGGGGACACTGAAGCTTTCTTT.

The sample holds one count of this clone. The chain has TRBV29-1 and TRBJ2-1; D call uncertain. V was pared by 5 bases and J by 6 bases, with 20 bases between. CDR3 size: 15 residues. CDR1 is SQVTM and CDR2 is ANQGSEA in the germline V gene. The DNA for the CDR3 is TGCAGCGTTTTTAGTGGCCAGACCCTCACCAATGAGCAGTTCTTC. It yields the protein CSVFSGQTLTNEQFF.

This clone was seen only once. This chain connects TRBV7-2 to TRBJ2-2; 9 bases agree with TRBD2. CDR1 SGHTA and CDR2 FQGNSA come from the germline V gene. CDR3 length equals 17 residues. V gave up 2 bases and J gave up 3 bases; unmatched junction bases: 7. This chain's CDR3 is CASSLSRAGGHTGELFF. The CDR3 bases are TGTGCCAGCAGCTTATCTAGAGCGGGGGGCCACACCGGGGAGCTGTTTTTT.

Only a few counts were recorded for this clone. V gene TRBV5-1 combines with J gene TRBJ2-3; 7 bases map to TRBD1. CDR1 is SGHRS, CDR2 YFSETQ, per germline. Losses at the gene ends were 0 bases for V and 1 base for J; bases not matched to a gene: 5. The length of the CDR3 is 16 residues. CDR3 in DNA: TGCGCCAGCAGCTTGGTTGGGACAGACCGCACAGATACGCAGTATTTT. Translating gives CASSLVGTDRTDTQYF.

The chain joins TRBV5-1 to TRBJ2-5; possible D gene TRBD2, 6 bases. Between the trimmed V and J ends, which lost 1 base and 1 base, there was a span of 17 bases. The CDR3 extends over 17 amino acids. Germline lookup yields CDR1 SGHRS and CDR2 YFSETQ. In DNA, the CDR3 is TGCGCCAGCAGCTTGATAGCGGTAACACATCCCCAAGAGACCCAGTACTTC. It encodes CASSLIAVTHPQETQYF.